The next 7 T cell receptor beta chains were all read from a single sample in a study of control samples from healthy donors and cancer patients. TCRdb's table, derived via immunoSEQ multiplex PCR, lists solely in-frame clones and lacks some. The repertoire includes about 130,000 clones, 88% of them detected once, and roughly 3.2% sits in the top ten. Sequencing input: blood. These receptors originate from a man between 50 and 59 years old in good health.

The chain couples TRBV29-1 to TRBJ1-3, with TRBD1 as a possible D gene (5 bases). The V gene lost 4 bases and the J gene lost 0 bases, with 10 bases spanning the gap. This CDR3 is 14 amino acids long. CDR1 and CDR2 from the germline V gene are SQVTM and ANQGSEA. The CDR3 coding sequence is TGCAGCGTTGCAGGGTCCGGCTCTGGAAACACCATATATTTT. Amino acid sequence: CSVAGSGSGNTIYF.

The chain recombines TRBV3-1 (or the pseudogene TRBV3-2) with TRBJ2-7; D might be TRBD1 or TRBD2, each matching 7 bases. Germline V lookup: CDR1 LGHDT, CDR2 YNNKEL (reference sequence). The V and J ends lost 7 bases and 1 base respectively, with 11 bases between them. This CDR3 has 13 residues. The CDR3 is CASTQGGSYEQYF. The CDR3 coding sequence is TGTGCCAGCACCCAGGGGGGGTCCTACGAGCAGTACTTC.

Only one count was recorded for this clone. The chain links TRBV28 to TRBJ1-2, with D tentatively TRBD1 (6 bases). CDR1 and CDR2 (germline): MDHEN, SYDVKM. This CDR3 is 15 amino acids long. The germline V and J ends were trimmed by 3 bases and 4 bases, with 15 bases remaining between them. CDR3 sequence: CASSFPLGGLYGYTF. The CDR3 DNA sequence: TGTGCCAGCAGTTTCCCGCTAGGGGGACTCTATGGCTACACCTTC.

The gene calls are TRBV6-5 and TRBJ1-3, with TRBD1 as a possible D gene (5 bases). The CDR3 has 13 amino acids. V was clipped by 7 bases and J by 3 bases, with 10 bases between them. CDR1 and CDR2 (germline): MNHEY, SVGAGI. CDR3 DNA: TGTGCCAGCATGCAGGGTTTTGGAAACACCATATATTTT. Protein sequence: CASMQGFGNTIYF.

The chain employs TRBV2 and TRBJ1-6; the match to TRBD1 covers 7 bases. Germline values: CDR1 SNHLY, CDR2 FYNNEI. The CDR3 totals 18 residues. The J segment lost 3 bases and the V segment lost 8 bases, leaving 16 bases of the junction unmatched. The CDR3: CASLGQIASYDYNSPLHF. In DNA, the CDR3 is TGTGCCAGCTTGGGACAGATAGCATCTTACGACTATAATTCACCCCTCCACTTT. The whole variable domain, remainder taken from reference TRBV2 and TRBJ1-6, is EPEVTQTPSHQVTQMGQEVILRCVPISNHLYFYWYRQILGQKVEFLVSFYNNEISEKSEIFDDQFSVERPDGSNFTLKIRSTKLEDSAMYFCASLGQIASYDYNSPLHFGNGTRLTVT.

CDR3 residues: CASSRRAGPYNEQFF. The DNA of the CDR3 is TGTGCCAGCAGCAGGCGGGCGGGACCTTACAATGAGCAGTTCTTC. The rearrangement joins TRBV5-6 to TRBJ2-1, with a tentative D call TRBD2 (6 bases). The V and J ends lost 4 bases and 4 bases respectively, with 15 bases between them. The CDR3 loop spans 15 amino acids. Germline loops: CDR1 SGHDT, CDR2 YYEEEE. The whole variable domain, filled in from reference TRBV5-6 and TRBJ2-1, reads DAGVTQSPTHLIKTRGQQVTLRCSPKSGHDTVSWYQQALGQGPQFIFQYYEEEERQRGNFPDRFSGHQFPNYSSELNVNALLLGDSALYLCASSRRAGPYNEQFFGPGTRLTVL.

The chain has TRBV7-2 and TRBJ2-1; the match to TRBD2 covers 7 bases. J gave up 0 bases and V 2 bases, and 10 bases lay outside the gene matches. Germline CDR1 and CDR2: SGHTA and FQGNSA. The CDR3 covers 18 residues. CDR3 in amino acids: CASSLLQAGHSSYNEQFF. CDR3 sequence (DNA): TGTGCCAGCAGCTTACTCCAAGCGGGGCACAGCTCCTACAATGAGCAGTTCTTC.